The rows below give T cell receptor beta chains drawn from one sample of a study of cytomegalovirus exposure and HLA in healthy donors. Clones were sequenced by immunoSEQ multiplex PCR, and TCRdb holds only the in-frame ones, with some missing. The repertoire holds more than 45,000 clones, with 89% as singletons. Sequencing was performed on PBMCs. Receptor source: a woman under 30 in good health and CMV-seronegative. CDR3s include the opening cysteine and the closing phenylalanine or tryptophan. The D gene is left open where the match is weak. For some rows the clone size is stated as once, few or many, or as a class when expanded; others skip it.

d_gene | j_gene | abundance | v_gene | CDR3nt | CDR3aa
NA | TRBJ2-1 | NA | TRBV7-3 | TGTGCCAGCAGCTCCACACTGACAGGGACTTACAATGAGCAGTTCTTC | CASSSTLTGTYNEQFF
NA | TRBJ1-1 | once | TRBV7-9 | TGTGCCAGCTCTGGACTTTTGAACACTGAAGCTTTCTTT | CASSGLLNTEAFF
TRBD1 | TRBJ1-1 | once | TRBV5-1 | TGCGCCAGCAAATTGGACAGGGTCGCTGAAGCTTTCTTT | CASKLDRVAEAFF
NA | TRBJ2-7 | NA | TRBV2 | TGTGCCAGCAGTCCAGGTGAACCCTACGAGCAGTACTTC | CASSPGEPYEQYF
NA | TRBJ1-5 | NA | TRBV5-1 | TGCGCCAGCACTGGCAGTCAGCCCCAGCATTTT | CASTGSQPQHF
NA | TRBJ2-3 | once | TRBV2 | TGTGCCAGCAGTGAAGTTAGCTATAGCACAGATACGCAGTATTTT | CASSEVSYSTDTQYF
TRBD1 | TRBJ2-1 | NA | TRBV18 | TGTGCCAGCTCTCGTCTACCGGGACAGGGAGTCACCTACAATGAGCAGTTCTTC | CASSRLPGQGVTYNEQFF
TRBD2 | TRBJ2-3 | once | TRBV7-9 | TGTGCCAGCAGCACTTTTAGCGGGGGCCTTGGGACGCAGTATTTT | CASSTFSGGLGTQYF
TRBD1 | TRBJ2-7 | NA | TRBV7-9 | TGTGCCAGCAGCTTAGTAACTGCGGGACAGGGCTACGAGCAGTACTTC | CASSLVTAGQGYEQYF
NA | TRBJ2-7 | NA | TRBV2 | TGTGCCAGCAGTGCCTCTATGGCAGGGACAGAGCAGTACTTC | CASSASMAGTEQYF
NA | TRBJ2-1 | NA | TRBV19 | TGTGCCAGTAGTATATCCGAGCGGTCCTACAATGAGCAGTTCTTC | CASSISERSYNEQFF
TRBD2 | TRBJ2-1 | NA | TRBV6-6 | TGTGCCAGCAGTTACGGCGGGGGGGAATACAATGAGCAGTTCTTC | CASSYGGGEYNEQFF
TRBD1 | TRBJ1-5 | NA | TRBV10-3 | TGTGCCATCAGTGCCCGGACAGGGGACCAGCCCCAGCATTTT | CAISARTGDQPQHF
NA | TRBJ2-1 | NA | TRBV18 | TGTGCCAGCTCATGGAGAGATGAGCAGTTCTTC | CASSWRDEQFF
TRBD1 | TRBJ2-7 | few | TRBV5-5 | TGTGCCAGCAGTTACGGGACAGGGACCTACGAGCAGTACTTC | CASSYGTGTYEQYF
TRBD2 | TRBJ2-3 | NA | TRBV4-2 | TGTGCCAGCAGCCAAGATCGGGGGGGTAGCACAGATACGCAGTATTTT | CASSQDRGGSTDTQYF
NA | TRBJ1-1 | NA | TRBV6-5 | TGTGCCAGCAGTTACTCCCGTTCAGGTGACACTGAAGCTTTCTTT | CASSYSRSGDTEAFF
TRBD1 | TRBJ2-7 | NA | TRBV5-4 | TGTGCCAGCAGCTTGGAAGGGGGCGACTACGAGCAGTACTTC | CASSLEGGDYEQYF
TRBD1 | TRBJ2-5 | once | TRBV7-9 | TGTGCCAGCAGCTTAGCTGTTTCCACAGGGGTGCAAGAGACCCAGTACTTC | CASSLAVSTGVQETQYF
TRBD1 | TRBJ2-7 | NA | TRBV12-5 | TGTGCTAGTGGTTTGGACGGGACAGGGAACGAGCAGTACTTC | CASGLDGTGNEQYF
NA | TRBJ2-1 | NA | TRBV7-6 | TGTGCCAGCAGTAAGACAGGTCCGAAGTTCTTC | CASSKTGPKFF
TRBD1 | TRBJ1-2 | NA | TRBV2 | TGTGCCAGTCCCGGGACAGGGGGCTATGGCTACACCTTC | CASPGTGGYGYTF
TRBD1 | TRBJ1-2 | NA | TRBV13 | TGTGCCAGCAGCTCGTCCGACAGGGCGCTTTATGGCTACACCTTC | CASSSSDRALYGYTF
NA | TRBJ2-1 | NA | TRBV5-6 | TGTGCCAGCAGCTTGCCATCTCAGGGCAATGAGCAGTTCTTC | CASSLPSQGNEQFF
NA | TRBJ2-7 | NA | TRBV30 | TGTGCCTGGAGTGGTATCTACGAGCAGTACTTC | CAWSGIYEQYF
NA | TRBJ1-4 | NA | TRBV7-6 | TGTGCCAGCAGCTTAGTCCGGGACAACGCATTAAATGAAAAACTGTTTTTT | CASSLVRDNALNEKLFF
NA | TRBJ1-1 | NA | TRBV14 | TGTGCCAGCAGCCAGGGTTCGACTGGGGGGACTGAAGCTTTCTTT | CASSQGSTGGTEAFF
TRBD1 | TRBJ2-5 | NA | TRBV30 | TGTGCCTGGAGTGGGACAGGGTTGCGAGAGACCCAGTACTTC | CAWSGTGLRETQYF
NA | TRBJ1-3 | NA | TRBV7-3 | TGTGCCAGCAGCTTACAGGGGCCGCCTGGAAACACCATATATTTT | CASSLQGPPGNTIYF
NA | TRBJ1-2 | NA | TRBV19 | TGTGCCAGCGGTCGGGGCTACACCTTC | CASGRGYTF
NA | TRBJ2-3 | NA | TRBV6-1 | TGTGCCATTATACCGCAGGGTAAAGATACGCAGTATTTT | CAIIPQGKDTQYF
NA | TRBJ2-7 | NA | TRBV6-6 | TGTGCCAGCAGTTACTCGAAAGGGAGCGTTATCTACGAGCAGTACTTC | CASSYSKGSVIYEQYF
NA | TRBJ2-2 | NA | TRBV6-4 | TGTGCCAGCAGTGCGGGGGGAAGACAGGGGATCGACACCGGGGAGCTGTTTTTT | CASSAGGRQGIDTGELFF
NA | TRBJ2-4 | NA | TRBV6-1 | TGTGCCAGTGGTGACAGGACTGGAGACATTCAGTACTTC | CASGDRTGDIQYF
NA | TRBJ2-2 | NA | TRBV4-3 | TGCGCCAGCAGCCAAGGGACACAGAACACCGGGGAGCTGTTTTTT | CASSQGTQNTGELFF
NA | TRBJ2-5 | NA | TRBV7-2 | TGTGCCAGCAGCTCCCGGAGGGCGGGCATCCAAGAGACCCAGTACTTC | CASSSRRAGIQETQYF
TRBD1 | TRBJ2-2 | NA | TRBV5-4 | TGTGCCAGCAGCTTGGTGACAGGGGTTACCGGGGAGCTGTTTTTT | CASSLVTGVTGELFF
NA | TRBJ2-1 | NA | TRBV5-1 | TGCGCCAGCAGCTCCGCGGCGGGGCACAATGAGCAGTTCTTC | CASSSAAGHNEQFF
NA | TRBJ1-1 | NA | TRBV2 | TGTGCCAGCAGGGTAGATGCGAACACTGAAGCTTTCTTT | CASRVDANTEAFF
NA | TRBJ2-4 | once | TRBV13 | TGTGCCAGCAGCTTAGCAGGTGCCAAAAACATTCAGTACTTC | CASSLAGAKNIQYF
NA | TRBJ2-6 | NA | TRBV9 | TGTGCCAGCAGCGATAATCAGGGCTCTGGGGCCAACGTCCTGACTTTC | CASSDNQGSGANVLTF
NA | TRBJ2-2 | few | TRBV2 | TGTGCCAGCAGTGCTAGCAACACCGGGGAGCTGTTTTTT | CASSASNTGELFF
NA | TRBJ1-5 | NA | TRBV7-8 | TGTGCCAGCAGCTTAGAGGCAGGGTATCAGCCCCAGCATTTT | CASSLEAGYQPQHF
NA | TRBJ1-2 | NA | TRBV4-2 | TGTACCAGCAGCCAAGTCGAGATCGGAGGAATGCTTCGGGGCTACACCTTC | CTSSQVEIGGMLRGYTF
TRBD2 | TRBJ2-7 | once | TRBV5-6 | TGTGCCAGCAGCCCCGGGACTAGCGGCTACGAGCAGTACTTC | CASSPGTSGYEQYF
NA | TRBJ1-4 | NA | TRBV5-1 | TGCGCCAGCCGAGAGATTAATGAAAAACTGTTTTTT | CASREINEKLFF
NA | TRBJ2-1 | NA | TRBV5-4 | TGTGCCAGCAGCGGCAGAGGGGGGGGCGATGAGCAGTTCTTC | CASSGRGGGDEQFF
TRBD1 | TRBJ1-2 | NA | TRBV27 | TGTGCCAGCAGTTTGCGGGACAGGGTCGGTGGCTACACCTTC | CASSLRDRVGGYTF
TRBD2 | TRBJ2-2 | NA | TRBV5-1 | TGCGCCAGCACCCCCGGGGGGACTTACACCGGGGAGCTGTTTTTT | CASTPGGTYTGELFF
NA | TRBJ2-7 | NA | TRBV9 | TGTGCCAGCAGCGTCGGGGGAAGCTCCTACGAGCAGTACTTC | CASSVGGSSYEQYF
TRBD1 | TRBJ2-5 | once | TRBV10-3 | TGTGCCATCAGTGACCCGGGACAGGGGAAAGAGACCCAGTACTTC | CAISDPGQGKETQYF
NA | TRBJ2-7 | NA | TRBV5-1 | TGCGCCAGCAGCTTATTCCCACTTCCTACCTACGAGCAGTACTTC | CASSLFPLPTYEQYF
TRBD1 | TRBJ2-2 | NA | TRBV18 | TGTGCCAGCTCACCAACCGCCCAGGGGGCATCCGGGGAGCTGTTTTTT | CASSPTAQGASGELFF